The present T cell receptor beta chain was sequenced within a study of metastatic and nonmetastatic thyroid tumors. Study background: The study looked at repertoires side by side in blood and in tumor or nodule tissue from malignant and benign thyroid patients.

Until they underwent thyroid surgery, no patient had received any treatment. There are a few counts of this clone. Its specificity is not known. TCRdb re-called clones via MiXCR from the PCR reads. The sample lists 23,000 or so clones, about 30% occurring once. Study outcomes and limitations: A significant increase in TCR beta diversity was reportedly seen in malignant thyroid tumors relative to benign nodules, in blood and tumor.

This clonotype was obtained from a female donor with papillary thyroid cancer or a benign thyroid nodule (not recorded which). Some clones in this sample may be carry-over from other donors' samples. The sample taken for sequencing was tumor tissue.

This CDR3 reads CASSRTENQPQHF. The CDR3 region has the DNA TGTGCCAGCAGTCGGACAGAAAATCAGCCCCAGCATTTT. The chain carries TRBV6-2 or TRBV6-3 and TRBJ1-5, with D tentatively TRBD1 (6 bases). CDR3 length equals 13 residues. V lost 5 bases and J lost 4, with 9 bases in between. Germline lookup yields CDR1 MNHEY and CDR2 SVGEGT.